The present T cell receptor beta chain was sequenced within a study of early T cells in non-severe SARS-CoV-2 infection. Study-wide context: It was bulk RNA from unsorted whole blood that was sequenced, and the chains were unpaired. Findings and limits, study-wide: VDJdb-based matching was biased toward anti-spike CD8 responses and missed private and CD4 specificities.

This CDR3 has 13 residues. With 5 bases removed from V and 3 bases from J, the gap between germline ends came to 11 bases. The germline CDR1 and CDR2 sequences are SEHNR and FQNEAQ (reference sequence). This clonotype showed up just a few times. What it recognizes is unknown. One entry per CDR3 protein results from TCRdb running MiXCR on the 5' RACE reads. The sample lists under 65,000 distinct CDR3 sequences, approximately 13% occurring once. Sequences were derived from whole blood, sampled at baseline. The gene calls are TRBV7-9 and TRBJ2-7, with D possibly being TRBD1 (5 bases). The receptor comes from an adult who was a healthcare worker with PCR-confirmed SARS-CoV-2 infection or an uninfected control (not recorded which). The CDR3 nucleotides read TGTGCCAGCAGCCCCCAGGGCAACTACGAGCAGTACTTC. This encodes CASSPQGNYEQYF. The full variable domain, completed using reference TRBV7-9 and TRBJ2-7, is DTGVSQNPRHKITKRGQNVTFRCDPISEHNRLYWYRQTLGQGPEFLTYFQNEAQLEKSRLLSDRFSAERPKGSFSTLEIQRTEQGDSAMYLCASSPQGNYEQYFGPGTRLTVT.